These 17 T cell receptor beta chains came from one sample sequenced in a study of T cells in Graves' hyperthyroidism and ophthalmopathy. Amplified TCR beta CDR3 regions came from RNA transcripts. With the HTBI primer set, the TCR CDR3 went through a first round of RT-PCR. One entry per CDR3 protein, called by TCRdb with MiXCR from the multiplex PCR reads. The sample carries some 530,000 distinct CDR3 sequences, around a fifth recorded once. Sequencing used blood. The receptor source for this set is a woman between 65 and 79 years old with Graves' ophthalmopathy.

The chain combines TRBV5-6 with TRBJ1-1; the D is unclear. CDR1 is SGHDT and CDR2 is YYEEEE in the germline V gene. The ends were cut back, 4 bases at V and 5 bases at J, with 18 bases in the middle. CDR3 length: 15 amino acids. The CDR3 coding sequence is TGTGCCAGCAGCCCTCCGGGTGTGGGTATGACTGAAGCTTTCTTT. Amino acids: CASSPPGVGMTEAFF.

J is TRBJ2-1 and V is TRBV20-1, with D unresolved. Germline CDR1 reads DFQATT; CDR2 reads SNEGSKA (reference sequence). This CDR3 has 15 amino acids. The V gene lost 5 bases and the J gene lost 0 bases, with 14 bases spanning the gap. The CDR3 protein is CSAPQAGFSYNEQFF. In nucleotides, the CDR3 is TGCAGTGCTCCCCAAGCTGGCTTCTCCTACAATGAGCAGTTCTTC.

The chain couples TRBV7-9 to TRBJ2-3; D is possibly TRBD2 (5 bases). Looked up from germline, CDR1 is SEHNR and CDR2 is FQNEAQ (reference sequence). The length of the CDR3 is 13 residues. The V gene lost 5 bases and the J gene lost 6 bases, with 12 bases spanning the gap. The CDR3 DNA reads TGTGCCAGCAGCGTAGGGAGTTCGGATACGCAGTATTTT. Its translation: CASSVGSSDTQYF.

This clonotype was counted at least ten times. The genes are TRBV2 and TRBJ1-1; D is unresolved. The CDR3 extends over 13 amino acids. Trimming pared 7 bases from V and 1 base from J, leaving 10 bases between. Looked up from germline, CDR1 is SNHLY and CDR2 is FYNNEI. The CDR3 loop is CASTLGPNTEAFF. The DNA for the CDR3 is TGTGCCAGCACACTGGGTCCGAACACTGAAGCTTTCTTT. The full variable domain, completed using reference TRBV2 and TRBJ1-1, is EPEVTQTPSHQVTQMGQEVILRCVPISNHLYFYWYRQILGQKVEFLVSFYNNEISEKSEIFDDQFSVERPDGSNFTLKIRSTKLEDSAMYFCASTLGPNTEAFFGQGTRLTVV.

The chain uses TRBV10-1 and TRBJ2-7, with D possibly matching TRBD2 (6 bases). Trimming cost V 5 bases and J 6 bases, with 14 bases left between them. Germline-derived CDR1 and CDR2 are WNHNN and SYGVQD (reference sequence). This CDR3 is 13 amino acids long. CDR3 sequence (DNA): TGCGCCAGCAGTAGCCGGGAGATAGGCGAGCAGTACTTC. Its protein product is CASSSREIGEQYF.

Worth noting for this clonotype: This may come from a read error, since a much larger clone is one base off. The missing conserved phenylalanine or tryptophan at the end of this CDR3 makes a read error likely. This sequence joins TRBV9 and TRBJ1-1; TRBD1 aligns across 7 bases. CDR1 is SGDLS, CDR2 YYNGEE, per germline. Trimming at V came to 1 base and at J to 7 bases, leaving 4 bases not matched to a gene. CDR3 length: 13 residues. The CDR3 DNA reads TGTGCCAGCAGCGTAACAGGGGAGGGTGAAGCTTTCCTT. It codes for CASSVTGEGEAFL.

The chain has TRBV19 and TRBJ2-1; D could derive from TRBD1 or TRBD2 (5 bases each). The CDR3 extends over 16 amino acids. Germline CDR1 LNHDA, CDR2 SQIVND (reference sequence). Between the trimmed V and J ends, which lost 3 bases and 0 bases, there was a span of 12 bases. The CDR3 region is CASSIIGAGSYNEQFF. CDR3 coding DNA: TGTGCCAGTAGTATCATTGGGGCGGGCTCCTACAATGAGCAGTTCTTC.

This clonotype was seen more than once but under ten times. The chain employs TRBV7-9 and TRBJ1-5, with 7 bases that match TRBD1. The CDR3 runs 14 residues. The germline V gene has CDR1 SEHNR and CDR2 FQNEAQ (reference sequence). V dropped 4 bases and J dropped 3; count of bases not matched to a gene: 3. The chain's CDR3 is CASSSDRDNQPQHF. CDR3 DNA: TGTGCCAGCAGCTCCGACAGGGACAATCAGCCCCAGCATTTT.

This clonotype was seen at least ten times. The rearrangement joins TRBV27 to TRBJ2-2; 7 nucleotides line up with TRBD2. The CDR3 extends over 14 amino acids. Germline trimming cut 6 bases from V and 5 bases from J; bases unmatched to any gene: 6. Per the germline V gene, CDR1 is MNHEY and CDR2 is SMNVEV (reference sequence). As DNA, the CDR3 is TGTGCCAGCAGACTAGCGTTACAGACCGGGGAGCTGTTTTTT. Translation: CASRLALQTGELFF.

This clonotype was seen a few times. The chain's CDR3 is CSARTGGRFVLDEQFF. The DNA of the CDR3 is TGCAGTGCTAGGACTGGGGGCAGATTTGTCTTGGATGAGCAGTTCTTC. This chain joins TRBV20-1 and TRBJ2-1, with D possibly TRBD1 on 6 matching bases. CDR1 and CDR2 from the germline V gene are DFQATT and SNEGSKA (reference sequence). The CDR3 is 16 residues long. V lost 3 bases and J 8 bases, leaving 23 bases between the germline ends.

CDR3 nucleotide sequence: TGCAGTGCAGAGTGGGCTAGCGGGAGAACAGATACGCAGTATTTT. This gives the protein CSAEWASGRTDTQYF. V usage is TRBV20-1 and J usage is TRBJ2-3, with 10 bases aligning to TRBD2. The CDR3 loop spans 15 amino acids. Germline trimming cut 6 bases from V and 3 bases from J; bases unmatched to any gene: 9. Germline CDR1 and CDR2: DFQATT and SNEGSKA (reference sequence).

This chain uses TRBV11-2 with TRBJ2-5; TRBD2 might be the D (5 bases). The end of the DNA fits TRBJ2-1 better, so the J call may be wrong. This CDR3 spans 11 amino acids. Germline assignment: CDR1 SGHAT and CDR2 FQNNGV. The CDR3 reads CASSLGETQFF. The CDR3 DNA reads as TGTGCCAGCAGCTTAGGGGAGACCCAGTTCTTC.

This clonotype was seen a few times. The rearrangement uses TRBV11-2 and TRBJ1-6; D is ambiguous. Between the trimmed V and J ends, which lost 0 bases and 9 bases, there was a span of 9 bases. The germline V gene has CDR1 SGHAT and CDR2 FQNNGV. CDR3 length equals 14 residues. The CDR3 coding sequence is TGTGCCAGCAGCTTAGATATAGTGACTTCACCCCTCCACTTT. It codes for CASSLDIVTSPLHF.

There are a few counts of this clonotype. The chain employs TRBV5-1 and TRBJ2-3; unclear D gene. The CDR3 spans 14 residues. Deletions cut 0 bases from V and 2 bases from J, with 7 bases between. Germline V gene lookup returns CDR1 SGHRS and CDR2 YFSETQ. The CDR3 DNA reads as TGCGCCAGCAGCTTGGGGTCTCACACAGATACGCAGTATTTT. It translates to CASSLGSHTDTQYF.

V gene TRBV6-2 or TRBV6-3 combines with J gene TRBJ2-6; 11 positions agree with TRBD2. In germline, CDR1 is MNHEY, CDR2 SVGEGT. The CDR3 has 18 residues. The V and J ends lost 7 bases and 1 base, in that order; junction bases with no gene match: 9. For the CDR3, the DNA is TGTGCCAGCACCAAAACCCGACTAGCGGGGTCTGGGGCCAACGTCCTGACTTTC. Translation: CASTKTRLAGSGANVLTF.

The CDR3 protein is CASSPPSGRNQPQHF. The CDR3 DNA reads TGTGCCAGCAGCCCACCTTCGGGGAGGAATCAGCCCCAGCATTTT. The chain has TRBV6-1 and TRBJ1-5; D ambiguous. Looked up from germline, CDR1 is MNHNS and CDR2 is SASEGT. V was shortened by 6 bases and J by 4 bases, with 16 bases between the two germline ends. This CDR3 comprises 15 residues.

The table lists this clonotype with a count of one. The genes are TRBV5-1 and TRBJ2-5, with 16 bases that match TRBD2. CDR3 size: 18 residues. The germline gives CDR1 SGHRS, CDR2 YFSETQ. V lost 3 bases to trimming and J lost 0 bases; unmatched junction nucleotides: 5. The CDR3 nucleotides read TGCGCCAGCAGCTGGGGACTAGCGGGAGGGTTTAACCAAGAGACCCAGTACTTC. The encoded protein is CASSWGLAGGFNQETQYF.